This T cell receptor beta chain derives from a study of identical twins. The study's findings and limits: With abundant cord blood beta clonotypes, insertions were fewer; memory repertoires showed no such pattern.

In this sample, this clonotype turned up a few times. The antigen remains undetermined. A universal primer site came from template switching; cDNA carried unique molecular identifiers. TCRdb passed the 5' RACE reads through MiXCR, listing each CDR3 protein once. The table lists about 250,000 distinct CDR3 sequences, roughly 7.5% of them singletons. This same sample was also part of a study on yellow fever vaccine responses in identical twins.

Sequencing was carried out using CD8+ T cells sorted from blood. This clonotype was sampled from a woman aged 18-29 years in good health.

The CDR3 loop is CASSRIPNTEAFF. The CDR3 DNA follows: TGTGCCAGCAGTCGGATACCGAACACTGAAGCTTTCTTT. V is TRBV2 and J is TRBJ1-1; D gene unclear. Trimming took off 5 bases at V and 1 base at J, with 8 bases between the two ends. From germline, CDR1 is SNHLY and CDR2 FYNNEI. The CDR3 consists of 13 residues.